The present T cell receptor beta chain was sequenced within a study of blood T cell repertoires in COVID-19. Germline V gene lookup returns CDR1 SGHTA and CDR2 FQGNSA. V lost 1 base and J lost 3; bases outside the gene matches: 6. This CDR3 comprises 15 residues. Method: immunoSEQ multiplex PCR; TCRdb's copy keeps in-frame clones and lacks some. The table includes 250,000 to 350,000 clones, under 85% detected once. This sequence was found in a human donor with COVID-19, enrolled during active disease. The donor label of this sample is uncertain. The chain employs TRBV7-2 and TRBJ2-7; 7 positions agree with TRBD2. Sequenced material: peripheral blood. The DNA for the CDR3 is TGTGCCAGCAGCTTAGAGGCTAGCGGATTCTACGAGCAGTACTTC. Translation gives CASSLEASGFYEQYF.